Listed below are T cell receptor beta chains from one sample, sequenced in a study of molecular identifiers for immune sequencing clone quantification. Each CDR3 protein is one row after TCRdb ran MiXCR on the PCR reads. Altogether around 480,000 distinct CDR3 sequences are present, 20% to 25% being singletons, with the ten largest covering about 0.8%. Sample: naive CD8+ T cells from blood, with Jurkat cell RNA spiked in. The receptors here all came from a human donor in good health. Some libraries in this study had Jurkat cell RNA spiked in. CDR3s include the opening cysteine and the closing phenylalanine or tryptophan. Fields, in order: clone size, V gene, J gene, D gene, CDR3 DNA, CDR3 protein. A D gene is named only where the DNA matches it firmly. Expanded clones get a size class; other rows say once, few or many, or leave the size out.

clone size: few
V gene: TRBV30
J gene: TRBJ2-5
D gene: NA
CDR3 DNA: TGTGCCTGGTCGACACTTAGCCTCGAGACCCAGTACTTC
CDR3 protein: CAWSTLSLETQYF

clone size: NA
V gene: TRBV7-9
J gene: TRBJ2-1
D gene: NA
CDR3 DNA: TGTGCCAGCAGCTCGAGCAGGGACAATGAGCAGTTCTTC
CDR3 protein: CASSSSRDNEQFF

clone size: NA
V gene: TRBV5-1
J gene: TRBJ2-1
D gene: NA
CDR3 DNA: TGCGCCAGCAGCTTGGAGCCGGGGCCCCCTTTAGGTGACTCCTACAATGAGCAGTTCTTC
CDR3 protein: CASSLEPGPPLGDSYNEQFF

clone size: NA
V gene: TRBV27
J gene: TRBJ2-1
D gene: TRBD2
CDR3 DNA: TGTGCCAGCAGTTTAGCTCTAGCGGGAGGGCCGGGTGAGCAGTTCTTC
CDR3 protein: CASSLALAGGPGEQFF

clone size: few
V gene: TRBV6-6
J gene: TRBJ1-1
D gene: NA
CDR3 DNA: TGTGCCAGCAGTTACTCTCCGGAGACGAACACTGAAGCTTTCTTT
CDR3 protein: CASSYSPETNTEAFF

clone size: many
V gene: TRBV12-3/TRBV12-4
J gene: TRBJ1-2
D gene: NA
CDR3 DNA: TGTGCCAGCAGTTTCGGTTGGGGGGCGGATGGCTACACCTTC
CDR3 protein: CASSFGWGADGYTF

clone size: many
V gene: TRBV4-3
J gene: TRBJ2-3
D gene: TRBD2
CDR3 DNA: TGCGCCAGCAGCCAGACTAGCGGGAGGTCGGCAGATACGCAGTATTTT
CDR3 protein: CASSQTSGRSADTQYF

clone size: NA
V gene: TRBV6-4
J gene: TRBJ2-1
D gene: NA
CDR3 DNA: TGTGCCAGCAAGGGGCGCCCCCACAATGAGCAGTTCTTC
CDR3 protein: CASKGRPHNEQFF

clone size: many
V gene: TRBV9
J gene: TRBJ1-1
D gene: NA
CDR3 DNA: TGTGCCAGCAGCGTATCAGGGGTTCAGGGTGAAGCTTTCTTT
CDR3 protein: CASSVSGVQGEAFF

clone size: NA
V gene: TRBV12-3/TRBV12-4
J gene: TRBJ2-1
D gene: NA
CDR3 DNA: TGTGCCAGCAGTTTAGGGACGGGCATGCCACTGGGTGAGCAGTTCTTC
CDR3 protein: CASSLGTGMPLGEQFF

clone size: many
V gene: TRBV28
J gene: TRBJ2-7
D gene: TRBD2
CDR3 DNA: TGTGCCAGCAGTCCTGGACCTAGCGGGTCAGACTACGAGCAGTACTTC
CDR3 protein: CASSPGPSGSDYEQYF

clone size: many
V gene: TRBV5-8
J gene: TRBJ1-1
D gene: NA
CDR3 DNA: TGTGCCAGCAGCTTGCTGCCCTTAGGGACTGAAGCTTTCTTT
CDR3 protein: CASSLLPLGTEAFF

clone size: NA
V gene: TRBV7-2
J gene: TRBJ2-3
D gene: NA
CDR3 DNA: TGTGCCAGCAGCTTAAACTCCAGGGGAACAGATACGCAGTATTTT
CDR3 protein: CASSLNSRGTDTQYF

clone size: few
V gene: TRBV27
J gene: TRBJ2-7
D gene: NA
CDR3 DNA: TGTGCCAGCAGACAGAATTGGGGGATGGCCCACTACGAGCAGTACTTC
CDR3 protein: CASRQNWGMAHYEQYF

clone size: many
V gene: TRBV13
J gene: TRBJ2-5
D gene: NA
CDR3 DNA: TGTGCCAGCAGCTTAGGCCTGAGCGAAGAGACCCAGTACTTC
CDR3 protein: CASSLGLSEETQYF

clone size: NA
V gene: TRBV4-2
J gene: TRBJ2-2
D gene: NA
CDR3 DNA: TGTGCCAGCAGAGAAGTCGCCGGGGAGCTGTTTTTT
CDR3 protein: CASREVAGELFF

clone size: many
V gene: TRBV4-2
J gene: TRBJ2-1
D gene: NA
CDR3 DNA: TGTGCCAGCAGCCAAGTGACAGCAGTTGAGCAGTTCTTC
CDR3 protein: CASSQVTAVEQFF

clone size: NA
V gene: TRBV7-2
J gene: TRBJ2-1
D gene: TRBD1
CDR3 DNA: TGTGCCAACAGCTTAGCTCCGGGCCCAGGGGGATTTGAGCAGTTCTTC
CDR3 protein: CANSLAPGPGGFEQFF

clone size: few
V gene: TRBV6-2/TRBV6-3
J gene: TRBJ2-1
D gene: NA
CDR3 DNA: TGTGCCAGCAGTTACGACCCGGGAGCTTACAATGAGCAGTTCTTC
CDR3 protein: CASSYDPGAYNEQFF

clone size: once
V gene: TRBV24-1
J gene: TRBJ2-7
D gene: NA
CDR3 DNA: TGTGCCGCCAGTGATTCTCGGGAGCAGTACTTC
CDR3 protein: CAASDSREQYF

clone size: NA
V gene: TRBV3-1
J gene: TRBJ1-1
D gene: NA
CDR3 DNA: TGTGCCAGCACCTTGATTGGGGGGGGGTACACTGAAGCTTTCTTT
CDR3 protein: CASTLIGGGYTEAFF

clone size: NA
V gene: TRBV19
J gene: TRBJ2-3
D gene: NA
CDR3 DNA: TGTGCCAGTAGTATAGTTCCAGATACGCAGTATTTT
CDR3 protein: CASSIVPDTQYF

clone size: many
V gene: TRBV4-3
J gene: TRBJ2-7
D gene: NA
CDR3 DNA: TGCGCCAGCAGCCAAGATGTCGGTGCGGGCTACGAGCAGTACTTC
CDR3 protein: CASSQDVGAGYEQYF

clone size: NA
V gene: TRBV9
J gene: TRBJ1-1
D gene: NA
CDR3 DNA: TGTGCCAGCAGCGTAGATGGGGGCCTTACTGAAGCTTTCTTT
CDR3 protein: CASSVDGGLTEAFF

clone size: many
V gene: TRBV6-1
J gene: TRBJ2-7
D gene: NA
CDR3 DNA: TGTGCCAGCGATACAGGGAGGCTCTCCTACGAGCAGTACTTC
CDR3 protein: CASDTGRLSYEQYF

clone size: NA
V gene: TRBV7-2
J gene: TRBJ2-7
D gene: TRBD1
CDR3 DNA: TGTGCCAGCAGCCCGGGACAGGGGGATAACTACGAGCAGTACTTC
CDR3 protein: CASSPGQGDNYEQYF

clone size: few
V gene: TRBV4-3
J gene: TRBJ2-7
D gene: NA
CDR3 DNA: TGCGCCAGCAGCCAAGACGGGACAAGAGCTTACGAGCAGTACTTC
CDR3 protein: CASSQDGTRAYEQYF

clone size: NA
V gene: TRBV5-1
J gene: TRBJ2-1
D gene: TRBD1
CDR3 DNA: TGCGCCAGCTCCCCCCTCCCCGGGACAGTAAACAATGAGCAGTTCTTC
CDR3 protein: CASSPLPGTVNNEQFF

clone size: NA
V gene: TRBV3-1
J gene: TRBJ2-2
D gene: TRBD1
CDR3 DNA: TGTGCCAGCGGCCAAGACAGGGGGGCAGGCACCGGGGAGCTGTTTTTT
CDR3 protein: CASGQDRGAGTGELFF

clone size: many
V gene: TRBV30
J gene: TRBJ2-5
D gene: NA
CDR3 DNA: TGTGCCTGGAGTGTAGGAGTCCGCAGGCAAGAGACCCAGTACTTC
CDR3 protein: CAWSVGVRRQETQYF

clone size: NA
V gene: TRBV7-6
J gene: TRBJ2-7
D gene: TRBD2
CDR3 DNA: TGTGCCAGCAGCGCCAGACTAGCGGGAGGCTCCTACGAGCAGTACTTC
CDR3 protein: CASSARLAGGSYEQYF

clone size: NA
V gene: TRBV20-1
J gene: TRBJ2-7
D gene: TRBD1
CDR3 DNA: TGCAGTGCTAGAGGCCGGGACAGCTACTACGAGCAGTACTTC
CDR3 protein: CSARGRDSYYEQYF

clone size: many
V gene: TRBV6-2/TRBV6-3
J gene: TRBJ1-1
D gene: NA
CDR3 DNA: TGTGCCAGCAGTTACTCGAGCCTTGAAGCTTTCTTT
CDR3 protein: CASSYSSLEAFF